Presented here are 25 T cell receptor beta chains from one specimen sequenced in a study of cytomegalovirus exposure and HLA in healthy donors. The protocol was immunoSEQ multiplex PCR, while the TCRdb copy is restricted to in-frame clones and leaves out a portion. Here the sample spans some 250,000 clones, almost 90% being singletons. The sequencing sample was made of PBMCs. The origin of the receptors is a woman between 18 and 30 years old in good health and CMV-seronegative.

This clone occurred a few times. The V gene is TRBV7-6, the J gene TRBJ2-7; a possible D gene is TRBD1 (5 bases). This CDR3 has 15 amino acids. Trimming stripped 2 bases from V and 0 bases from J, with 11 bases between. CDR1 is SGHVS, CDR2 FNYEAQ, per germline. Here the CDR3 DNA reads TGTGCCAGCAGCTTAAGCAGGGCCCCCTCCTACGAGCAGTACTTC. This translates into CASSLSRAPSYEQYF. The variable domain in full, with the rest retrieved from reference TRBV7-6 and TRBJ2-7, is GAGVSQSPRYKVTKRGQDVALRCDPISGHVSLYWYRQALGQGPEFLTYFNYEAQQDKSGLPNDRFSAERPEGSISTLTIQRTEQRDSAMYRCASSLSRAPSYEQYFGPGTRLTVT.

V gene TRBV28 combines with J gene TRBJ1-2; 10 nucleotides align to TRBD1. Germline loops: CDR1 MDHEN, CDR2 SYDVKM. This CDR3 region has 16 residues. The trim removed 3 bases at V and 5 bases at J, leaving 9 bases unmatched. Here the CDR3 reads CASSFGFGQGVYGYTF. The DNA for the CDR3 is TGTGCCAGCAGTTTTGGATTCGGACAGGGGGTATATGGCTACACCTTC.

The chain uses TRBV19 and TRBJ1-1; unclear D gene. Germline V gene data show CDR1 as LNHDA and CDR2 as SQIVND (reference sequence). Trimming pared 6 bases from V and 1 base from J, leaving 15 bases between. The CDR3 contains 15 residues. The CDR3 is CASSHPLAGNTEAFF. Here the CDR3 DNA reads TGTGCCAGTAGCCACCCCTTGGCAGGGAACACTGAAGCTTTCTTT.

The chain combines TRBV27 with TRBJ2-7, with D maybe TRBD1 (5 bases). Trimming took off 2 bases at V and 2 bases at J, with 13 bases between the two ends. In germline, CDR1 is MNHEY, CDR2 SMNVEV (reference sequence). The CDR3 runs 15 residues. CDR3 nucleotide sequence: TGTGCCAGCAGTTTAAGGGGCGGCGCCCCCTACGAGCAGTACTTC. Amino acids: CASSLRGGAPYEQYF.

This clone was detected once. The chain has TRBV10-2 and TRBJ2-2, with D perhaps matching TRBD1 (5 bases). This CDR3 has 16 amino acids. Germline values: CDR1 WSHSY, CDR2 SAAADI. V was cut by 6 bases and J by 1 base, with 15 bases left in between. For the CDR3, the DNA is TGCGCCAGCAGGAACGCGTTGGACAAGAACACCGGGGAGCTGTTTTTT. This encodes CASRNALDKNTGELFF.

In regard to this clone: Other DNA sequences in the same sample also yield this CDR3. V gene TRBV4-3 combines with J gene TRBJ2-7, with TRBD2 identical over 10 bases. CDR1 is LGHNA and CDR2 is YSLEER in the germline V gene. V lost 2 bases to trimming and J lost 0 bases; unmatched junction nucleotides: 1. The CDR3 spans 15 residues. For the CDR3, the DNA is TGCGCCAGCAGCCAACTAGCGGGGGACTCCTACGAGCAGTACTTC. Its translation: CASSQLAGDSYEQYF.

This clone occurred a few times. The chain uses TRBV5-4 and TRBJ2-2; the D gene is possibly TRBD1 (5 bases). Trimming took off 3 bases at V and 0 bases at J, with 12 bases between the two ends. In germline, CDR1 is SGHNT, CDR2 YYREEE (reference sequence). This CDR3 has 16 amino acids. DNA of the CDR3: TGTGCCAGCAGCTCCAGGACATTTGCGAACACCGGGGAGCTGTTTTTT. Encoded protein: CASSSRTFANTGELFF.

The J gene is TRBJ1-2, the V gene TRBV5-1; D might be TRBD1 (6 bases). V lost 0 bases and J lost 8, with 14 bases in between. CDR1 and CDR2 (germline): SGHRS, YFSETQ. The CDR3 totals 14 residues. The DNA of the CDR3 is TGCGCCAGCAGCTTGGAGGACAGTACTGGAGGCTACACCTTC. This codes for CASSLEDSTGGYTF.

The chain couples TRBV28 to TRBJ2-7; maybe TRBD1 (6 bases). CDR1 and CDR2 (germline): MDHEN, SYDVKM. Trimming removed 2 bases at V and 3 bases at J, with 11 bases between. This CDR3 is 14 amino acids long. CDR3 loop: CASSLRLGGYEQYV. CDR3 DNA sequence: TGTGCCAGCAGTTTAAGGCTAGGGGGCTACGAGCAGTACGTC.

This clone has a single count. An end of the junction differs from the germline gene, which may be a read error. V is TRBV7-7 and J is TRBJ2-5, with D perhaps being TRBD1 or TRBD2 (6 bases each). In germline, CDR1 is SSHAT, CDR2 FNYEAQ (reference sequence). This CDR3 contains 14 residues. In DNA, the CDR3 is TGTGCTAGCAGCTTAGGGGGGACAAGAGAGACCCAGTACTTC. Amino acid sequence: CASSLGGTRETQYF.

V and J are TRBV28 and TRBJ1-2; TRBD1 matches 7 bases. The CDR3 runs 15 residues. With V trimmed by 5 bases and J by 4 bases, 10 bases remained unmatched. Germline CDR1 MDHEN, CDR2 SYDVKM. The CDR3 bases are TGTGCCAGCAGTCAACCGACAGGGAGCGCCTATGGCTACACCTTC. Its protein is CASSQPTGSAYGYTF.

The V and J genes are TRBV2 and TRBJ2-3; D is uncertain. This CDR3 is 11 amino acids long. Trimming left V 6 bases short and J 6 bases short, with 7 bases between. CDR1 and CDR2 (germline): SNHLY, FYNNEI. This CDR3 is CASRYADTQYF. The DNA of the CDR3 is TGTGCCAGCAGATACGCGGATACGCAGTATTTT.

The chain carries TRBV7-2 and TRBJ2-7; 11 positions agree with TRBD1. This CDR3 region has 15 residues. CDR1 is SGHTA, CDR2 FQGNSA, per germline. Trimming cost V 5 bases and J 5 bases; bases outside gene matches: 8. CDR3 sequence reads: CASSPMGQGVHEQYF. The CDR3 DNA is TGTGCCAGCAGCCCGATGGGACAGGGGGTCCACGAGCAGTACTTC.

The chain uses TRBV5-4 and TRBJ2-2, with 8 positions matching TRBD1. This CDR3 region has 13 residues. Germline values: CDR1 SGHNT, CDR2 YYREEE (reference sequence). V lost 4 bases to trimming and J lost 7 bases; unmatched junction nucleotides: 3. The CDR3 sequence: CASSAGQGGELFF. The CDR3 DNA follows: TGTGCCAGCAGCGCCGGACAGGGCGGGGAGCTGTTTTTT.

J is TRBJ1-2 and V is TRBV13; D possibly corresponds to TRBD1 (5 bases). The CDR3 spans 15 residues. The V gene's germline CDR1 is PRHDT and CDR2 FYEKMQ (reference sequence). Between the trimmed V and J ends, which lost 5 bases and 3 bases, there was a span of 16 bases. The CDR3, as DNA: TGTGCCAGCAGCCCCCCGGGTTGGGGGGACTATGGCTACACCTTC. As protein: CASSPPGWGDYGYTF. The full variable domain, its missing parts supplied by reference TRBV13 and TRBJ1-2, is AAGVIQSPRHLIKEKRETATLKCYPIPRHDTVYWYQQGPGQDPQFLISFYEKMQSDKGSIPDRFSAQQFSDYHSELNMSSLELGDSALYFCASSPPGWGDYGYTFGSGTRLTVV.

The chain recombines TRBV11-2 with TRBJ2-3, with D possibly TRBD2 on 6 matching bases. V was trimmed by 3 bases and J by 0 bases, leaving 13 bases between them. Germline loops: CDR1 SGHAT, CDR2 FQNNGV. The CDR3 runs to 16 residues. This CDR3 is CASSFWLRGSTDTQYF. In nucleotides, the CDR3 is TGTGCCAGCAGCTTTTGGCTGCGGGGAAGCACAGATACGCAGTATTTT.

The CDR3 DNA sequence: TGTGCCAGCAAACTGGGGCGAACCGGGGAGCTGTTTTTT. As protein: CASKLGRTGELFF. This chain uses TRBV6-5 with TRBJ2-2; perhaps TRBD1 as D (5 bases). V shed 7 bases and J shed 5 bases, with 11 bases lying between them. In germline, CDR1 is MNHEY, CDR2 SVGAGI. The CDR3 runs to 13 residues.

V usage is TRBV29-1 and J usage is TRBJ2-5; a possible D gene is TRBD1 (7 bases). Trimming left V 3 bases short and J 5 bases short, with 13 bases between. The CDR3 length is 13 residues. Germline V gene sequence: CDR1 SQVTM, CDR2 ANQGSEA. CDR3 sequence (DNA): TGCAGCGTTGAGGTGCAGGGGGGTGAGACCCAGTACTTC. Amino acids: CSVEVQGGETQYF.

The chain couples TRBV7-2 to TRBJ2-1; 15 positions match TRBD2. V trimming: 11 bases; J trimming: 3 bases; junction bases outside the gene matches: 5. CDR1 and CDR2 (germline): SGHTA, FQGNSA. This CDR3 spans 15 amino acids. Here the CDR3 reads CARTSGGAFYNEQFF. The CDR3 DNA reads TGTGCCCGGACTAGCGGGGGGGCCTTCTACAATGAGCAGTTCTTC.

This chain links TRBV4-3 with TRBJ2-1; 9 nucleotides agree with TRBD2. Trimming removed 1 base from V and 3 bases from J; junction bases left unmatched: 4. The germline V gene encodes CDR1 LGHNA and CDR2 YSLEER. CDR3 size: 16 residues. The DNA for the CDR3 is TGCGCCAGCAGCCAAGGAGTAGCGGGGGTCTACAATGAGCAGTTCTTC. Its translation is CASSQGVAGVYNEQFF.

The J gene is TRBJ1-1, the V gene TRBV6-5, with 7 bases identical to TRBD1. This CDR3 spans 15 amino acids. From germline, CDR1 is MNHEY and CDR2 SVGAGI. V lost 8 bases to trimming and J lost 10 bases; unmatched junction nucleotides: 19. CDR3 amino acids: CASGPTWDRALGAFF. The CDR3 bases are TGTGCCAGCGGCCCAACTTGGGACAGAGCACTTGGAGCTTTCTTT.

This clone was seen a single time. The same CDR3 can be traced to other DNA sequences in this sample. J is TRBJ2-1 and V is TRBV5-1; D is unclear. V shed 0 bases and J shed 4 bases, with 5 bases lying between them. CDR3 length: 13 residues. The germline V gene has CDR1 SGHRS and CDR2 YFSETQ. The CDR3 bases are TGCGCCAGCAGCTTGGCAGTGTACAATGAGCAGTTCTTC. Its protein is CASSLAVYNEQFF.

V and J are TRBV6-1 and TRBJ1-1; D perhaps matches TRBD1 (5 bases). Germline values: CDR1 MNHNS, CDR2 SASEGT. Trimming shortened V by 4 bases and J by 5 bases, and 17 bases separated the two germline ends. The CDR3 is 15 amino acids. The CDR3 DNA reads as TGTGCCAGCAGTGGGACGACCCGGGGGAGAACTGAAGCTTTCTTT. Translation gives CASSGTTRGRTEAFF.

This chain uses TRBV5-1 with TRBJ1-1; no clear D. Germline V CDR1 and CDR2: SGHRS, YFSETQ. V lost 0 bases to trimming and J lost 1 base, with 7 bases between them. This CDR3 contains 14 residues. CDR3 DNA sequence: TGCGCCAGCAGCTTGGGAGGGAGGAACACTGAAGCTTTCTTT. Its protein product is CASSLGGRNTEAFF.

The chain is built from TRBV6-6 and TRBJ2-5, with TRBD1 identical over 9 bases. With V trimmed by 2 bases and J by 5 bases, 6 bases remained unmatched. There are 15 residues in the CDR3. Per the germline V gene, CDR1 is MNHNY and CDR2 is SVGAGI (reference sequence). The CDR3: CASSYPDRGEETQYF. CDR3 DNA sequence: TGTGCCAGCAGTTACCCGGACAGGGGCGAGGAGACCCAGTACTTC.